The present TCR beta chain was sequenced within a study of blood T cell repertoires in COVID-19. Assay: immunoSEQ multiplex PCR; the TCRdb copy retains only in-frame clones and omits some. Seen here are fewer than 300,000 clones, 75% to 90% observed once, and the top ten hold roughly 4%. This TCR was recovered from a woman in her 30s who had recovered from COVID-19. Sequenced input: PBMCs or T cells enriched from blood (not recorded which).

CDR3 sequence reads: CASSIGPNQPQHF. The DNA of the CDR3 is TGTGCCAGTAGTATAGGTCCGAATCAGCCCCAGCATTTT. This chain uses TRBV19 with TRBJ1-5; no reliable D call. Per the germline V gene, CDR1 is LNHDA and CDR2 is SQIVND (reference sequence). V was pared by 1 base and J by 4 bases, with 5 bases between. CDR3 length: 13 residues.